This T cell receptor beta chain was profiled in a study of identifying expanded T cells in peripheral blood. Study findings and constraints: Two-week clone count variance significantly increased as total template count grew.

Remarks on this clone: Its specificity is not known.

This CDR3 comprises 15 residues. The germline V gene encodes CDR1 MNHEY and CDR2 SMNVEV (reference sequence). Trimming stripped 4 bases from V and 4 bases from J, with 17 bases between. The protocol was immunoSEQ multiplex PCR, while the TCRdb copy is restricted to in-frame clones and leaves out a portion. The sample lists tens of thousands of clones; about four fifths were seen once. The clonotype comes from a person aged 18 to 70 in good health. The rearrangement joins TRBV27 to TRBJ2-7; possible D gene TRBD2, 5 bases. Material for sequencing was blood. The CDR3 sequence: CASSSPLGEKYEQYF. The CDR3 DNA reads TGTGCCAGCAGTTCCCCCCTCGGGGAGAAGTACGAGCAGTACTTC.